The clone carrying this T cell receptor beta chain was counted many times. Its target is unknown. CDR1 is SGHTA and CDR2 is FQGNSA in the germline V gene. This CDR3 has 20 residues. V was clipped by 1 base and J by 5 bases; unmatched bases: 15. This sample is part of a study of T cell repertoires in cytomegalovirus infection. Study as a whole: CMV infection plus the matching HLA type was flagged by public TCR beta signatures.

Whole-study results and caveats: HLA-C-restricted CMV-specific TCR beta clonotypes were dominant in the ex vivo response. Pooled public TCR beta family frequency picked out CMV carriers with the relevant HLA.

One entry per CDR3 protein results from TCRdb running MiXCR on the reads. The profile covers roughly 230,000 distinct CDR3 sequences, with over 15% appearing a single time and around half taken by the ten largest. This sequence was found in a human donor in good health (CMV status not recorded). Some clones in this sample may be carry-over from other donors' samples. The sequencing sample was made of CD8+ T cells from PBMCs. V and J are TRBV7-2 and TRBJ2-1, with TRBD2 matching 12 bases. The CDR3 region has the DNA TGTGCCAGCAGCTTAGTAGCTGGGGCTAGCGGGGGGGATCCCCACAATGAGCAGTTCTTC. Protein product: CASSLVAGASGGDPHNEQFF.